This T cell receptor (beta chain) was observed in a study of cytomegalovirus exposure and HLA in healthy donors. Findings and caveats of the study: Cytomegalovirus status was reportedly diagnosed by the classifier with high sensitivity and specificity.

Turning to this clone: What it recognizes is unknown.

Libraries were prepared by immunoSEQ multiplex PCR; TCRdb keeps only in-frame clonotypes and omits some of them. The table shows about 160,000 clones, with around 96% occurring only once. Germline CDR1 and CDR2: SGHVS and FNYEAQ. V dropped 1 base and J dropped 6 bases, with 16 bases sitting between them. The CDR3 runs 15 residues. Sequences were obtained from PBMCs. J is TRBJ2-7 and V is TRBV7-6; a possible D gene is TRBD1 (6 bases). The source is a woman in her late teens or twenties in good health and CMV-seronegative. CDR3 sequence reads: CASSLDSGTPLEQYF. The DNA of the CDR3 is TGTGCCAGCAGCTTAGACTCCGGGACACCGCTCGAGCAGTACTTC. The whole variable domain, remainder taken from reference TRBV7-6 and TRBJ2-7, is GAGVSQSPRYKVTKRGQDVALRCDPISGHVSLYWYRQALGQGPEFLTYFNYEAQQDKSGLPNDRFSAERPEGSISTLTIQRTEQRDSAMYRCASSLDSGTPLEQYFGPGTRLTVT.